Reported below is one T cell receptor beta chain. The sample originates from a study of T cell changes during pregnancy in multiple sclerosis. CDR1 SQVTM and CDR2 ANQGSEA come from the germline V gene. The CDR3 loop spans 13 amino acids. Trimming took 5 bases from V and 2 from J; bases not matched to a gene: 6. Method: immunoSEQ multiplex PCR; TCRdb's copy keeps in-frame clones and lacks some. The profile covers under 70,000 clones, with 91% appearing a single time and 1% to 1.5% taken by the ten largest. This TCR was recovered from a female donor in good health, enrolled as a control in a pregnancy study. This sequence joins TRBV29-1 and TRBJ2-7, with TRBD1 identical over 7 bases. Material: peripheral blood, obtained after pregnancy. The CDR3: CSVTGTVTYEQYF. CDR3 nucleotides: TGCAGCGTTACCGGGACAGTGACCTACGAGCAGTACTTC.